This TCR beta chain was identified in a study of T cell repertoires in cytomegalovirus infection. Across the whole study: CMV infection and matching HLA type were both indicated by public TCR beta signatures.

TCRdb passed the reads through MiXCR, listing each CDR3 protein once. The table has approximately 130,000 distinct CDR3 sequences, 20% to 30% seen once. As for this clonotype: The antigen is undetermined.

Germline V gene lookup returns CDR1 DFQATT and CDR2 SNEGSKA (reference sequence). The CDR3 is 14 residues long. General observations from the study: There were carriers of CMV plus the relevant HLA, and cumulative public TCR beta family frequency identified them. The ex vivo response showed dominance by HLA-C-restricted CMV-specific TCR beta clonotypes.

The sequenced material came from PBMCs, sequenced either directly or after in vitro stimulation (not recorded which). This TCR came from a human donor in good health (CMV status not recorded). Some clones in this sample may be carry-over from other donors' samples. V gene TRBV20-1 combines with J gene TRBJ2-1; 8 bases map to TRBD2. CDR3 in amino acids: CSAGGPSSYNEQFF. In DNA, the CDR3 is TGCAGCGCGGGAGGCCCGAGCTCCTACAATGAGCAGTTCTTC.